These 19 T cell receptor beta chains were sequenced from one sample in a study of cytomegalovirus exposure and HLA in healthy donors. The PCR had 60 Vbeta and 13 Jbeta primers. Produced via immunoSEQ multiplex PCR; TCRdb's table is partial and in-frame only. Of 150,000 to 200,000 clones in the sample, 70% to 85% were seen once. Sequencing was carried out using PBMCs. The receptor set was obtained from a woman in her thirties or forties in good health and CMV-seronegative.

The rearrangement uses TRBV15 and TRBJ2-5, with D perhaps TRBD2 (5 bases). Per the germline V gene, CDR1 is LNHNV and CDR2 is YYDKDF (reference sequence). The ends were cut back, 0 bases at V and 7 bases at J, with 15 bases in the middle. The CDR3 covers 15 residues. The CDR3 DNA sequence: TGTGCCACCAGCAGAGATCTGGTAGCCCGGGGGACCCAGTACTTC. This encodes CATSRDLVARGTQYF.

This clone was seen a handful of times. The J gene is TRBJ2-3, the V gene TRBV21-1; the table's D call of TRBD2 was not tested on the DNA. TRBV21-1 is shown as a pseudogene. This CDR3 has 14 residues. CDR3 bases: TGTGCCAGCAGCACTAGGGACTACTGGGATACGCAGTATTTT. It codes for CASSTRDYWDTQYF.

The rearrangement links TRBV5-8 to TRBJ2-2, with 8 bases fitting TRBD2. This CDR3 spans 15 amino acids. With 5 bases clipped from V and 3 bases from J, the junction kept 6 bases outside the gene matches. CDR1 SGHTS and CDR2 YDEGEE come from the germline V gene. CDR3 region: CASRAGTRDTGELFF. CDR3 coding DNA: TGTGCCAGCAGGGCCGGGACTAGGGACACCGGGGAGCTGTTTTTT.

The chain links TRBV6-5 to TRBJ2-7; 9 bases line up with TRBD2. Looked up from germline, CDR1 is MNHEY and CDR2 is SVGAGI. This CDR3 is built from 15 residues. The junction had 8 bases not matched to a gene; V was cut back by 4 bases and J by 4 bases. The CDR3 DNA reads as TGTGCCAGCAGTTGGTCTACGCGGGGGGGGTACGAGCAGTACTTC. Translation gives CASSWSTRGGYEQYF.

J is TRBJ2-1 and V is TRBV28; TRBD2 might be the D (5 bases). The V gene lost 2 bases and the J gene lost 4 bases, with 6 bases spanning the gap. Germline CDR1 reads MDHEN; CDR2 reads SYDVKM. CDR3 length: 13 amino acids. The CDR3 sequence is CASSLRGYNEQFF. The CDR3 region has the DNA TGTGCCAGCAGTTTACGGGGATACAATGAGCAGTTCTTC.

The chain is built from TRBV19 and TRBJ1-5; perhaps TRBD1 as D (5 bases). The CDR3 is made up of 17 amino acids. Germline CDR1 and CDR2: LNHDA and SQIVND (reference sequence). The V end was cut by 0 bases, the J end by 2 bases, with 14 bases between. The CDR3 nucleotides are TGTGCCAGTAGTATAGATGGGGGGGGACTGGGCAATCAGCCCCAGCATTTT. Translation: CASSIDGGGLGNQPQHF. Full variable domain (rest looked up from reference TRBV19 and TRBJ1-5): DGGITQSPKYLFRKEGQNVTLSCEQNLNHDAMYWYRQDPGQGLRLIYYSQIVNDFQKGDIAEGYSVSREKKESFPLTVTSAQKNPTAFYLCASSIDGGGLGNQPQHFGDGTRLSIL.

The gene calls are TRBV7-2 and TRBJ2-1, with 14 bases that match TRBD2. Unmatched junction bases numbered 5, after V lost 0 bases and J lost 7 bases. This CDR3 contains 17 residues. Germline CDR1 is SGHTA and CDR2 is FQGNSA. The CDR3 DNA reads as TGTGCCAGCAGCTTAGCGGGACTAGCGGGAGTGTCGAATGAGCAGTTCTTC. Translation gives CASSLAGLAGVSNEQFF.

The chain carries TRBV7-2 and TRBJ1-4; 8 positions match TRBD1. The CDR3 is 18 amino acids. From germline, CDR1 is SGHTA and CDR2 FQGNSA. V was pared by 5 bases and J by 5 bases, with 16 bases of the junction left unmatched. This CDR3 reads CASSVFPPSGTGNEKLFF. DNA for the CDR3: TGTGCCAGCAGCGTGTTCCCACCCTCCGGGACAGGCAATGAAAAACTGTTTTTT.

This clone was counted once. CDR3: CASSLYRGSGNQPQHF. CDR3 bases: TGTGCCAGCAGCTTATACAGGGGGTCCGGCAATCAGCCCCAGCATTTT. The chain carries TRBV5-4 and TRBJ1-5; 8 positions agree with TRBD1. The CDR3 contains 16 residues. Germline trimming cut 2 bases from V and 2 bases from J; bases unmatched to any gene: 6. The germline CDR1 and CDR2 sequences are SGHNT and YYREEE (reference sequence).

This clone was recorded only once. The chain joins TRBV6-6 to TRBJ2-2, with D unclear. Germline CDR1 and CDR2: MNHNY and SVGAGI (reference sequence). The V gene lost 6 bases and the J gene lost 1 base, with 3 bases spanning the gap. The CDR3 is made up of 12 amino acids. The CDR3: CASSQNTGELFF. The CDR3 DNA sequence: TGTGCCAGCAGCCAGAACACCGGGGAGCTGTTTTTT.

A word on this clone: This sample also contains other DNA sequences that code for the same CDR3. The V gene is TRBV5-1, the J gene TRBJ1-5, with 10 bases lining up with TRBD1. The trim removed 4 bases at V and 7 bases at J, leaving 5 bases unmatched. The length of the CDR3 is 14 residues. The germline gives CDR1 SGHRS, CDR2 YFSETQ. The chain's CDR3 is CASSRDRGLQPQHF. CDR3 DNA: TGCGCCAGCAGCAGGGACAGGGGTCTCCAGCCCCAGCATTTT.

The CDR3 protein is CASSLSTGLYGYTF. CDR3 sequence (DNA): TGTGCCAGCAGTTTATCGACAGGCCTCTATGGCTACACCTTC. The genes are TRBV27 and TRBJ1-2, with a tentative D call TRBD1 (6 bases). The CDR3 runs to 14 residues. Trimming took 0 bases from V and 4 from J, leaving 9 bases between them. The V gene's germline CDR1 is MNHEY and CDR2 SMNVEV (reference sequence).

This clone was observed once. The V gene is TRBV7-3, the J gene TRBJ2-1, with a possible D match to TRBD2 (5 bases). This CDR3 is built from 16 residues. CDR1 is SGHTA, CDR2 FQGTGA, per germline. V was shortened by 5 bases and J by 1 base, with 15 bases between the two germline ends. CDR3 nucleotides: TGTGCCAGCAGCCCCGACGGGATTGGGTCCTACAATGAGCAGTTCTTC. Translation gives CASSPDGIGSYNEQFF.

The gene calls are TRBV5-1 and TRBJ2-2, with TRBD2 matching over 8 bases. The CDR3 consists of 17 residues. V was clipped by 4 bases and J by 4 bases; unmatched bases: 12. CDR1 is SGHRS, CDR2 YFSETQ, per germline. The CDR3 DNA is TGCGCCAGCAGCCGCCTATCCGGGACTAGTGGCACCGGGGAGCTGTTTTTT. It encodes CASSRLSGTSGTGELFF.

The chain recombines TRBV11-2 with TRBJ2-5; D perhaps matches TRBD2 (6 bases). CDR3 length: 15 amino acids. Per the germline V gene, CDR1 is SGHAT and CDR2 is FQNNGV. Trimming cost V 1 base and J 5 bases, with 14 bases left between them. In nucleotides, the CDR3 is TGTGCCAGCAGCTTAGGGCTAGCGCTTAGGGAGACCCAGTACTTC. Translating it yields CASSLGLALRETQYF.

This clone was counted only a few times. The V call is TRBV7-8, the J call TRBJ2-1; a possible D gene is TRBD1 (6 bases). This CDR3 has 15 residues. CDR1 SGHVS and CDR2 FQNEAQ come from the germline V gene. Trimming pared 5 bases from V and 5 bases from J, leaving 16 bases between. Here the CDR3 reads CASSAGTTANNEQFF. The CDR3 DNA reads as TGTGCCAGCAGCGCCGGGACAACGGCTAACAATGAGCAGTTCTTC. The full variable domain, with the rest looked up from reference TRBV7-8 and TRBJ2-1, is GAGVSQSPRYKVAKRGQDVALRCDPISGHVSLFWYQQALGQGPEFLTYFQNEAQLDKSGLPSDRFFAERPEGSVSTLKIQRTQQEDSAVYLCASSAGTTANNEQFFGPGTRLTVL.

The rearrangement joins TRBV9 to TRBJ2-3; no definite D call. Trimming cost V 0 bases and J 1 base, with 12 bases left between them. CDR3 length equals 16 residues. Germline V gene lookup returns CDR1 SGDLS and CDR2 YYNGEE. The CDR3 is CASSVESGSGTDTQYF. For the CDR3, the DNA is TGTGCCAGCAGCGTAGAGTCGGGTAGTGGCACAGATACGCAGTATTTT.

The chain joins TRBV7-9 to TRBJ2-1; no clear D gene. CDR3 length equals 12 residues. CDR1 is SEHNR, CDR2 FQNEAQ, per germline (reference sequence). Trimming took 2 bases from V and 8 from J, leaving 7 bases between them. CDR3 protein: CASSLQLHEQFF. The CDR3 nucleotides read TGTGCCAGCAGCTTACAACTCCATGAGCAGTTCTTC.

A word on this clone: Because it lacks the conserved phenylalanine or tryptophan at the end, this CDR3 is likely a read error. The chain recombines TRBV6-6 with TRBJ1-1; no definite D call. The length of the CDR3 is 14 residues. V lost 7 bases and J lost 2, with 14 bases in between. Germline CDR1 MNHNY, CDR2 SVGAGI (reference sequence). This CDR3 is CASTPGRVNTEAFV. The CDR3 DNA reads TGTGCCAGCACCCCCGGTCGGGTAAACACTGAAGCTTTCGTT.